The next 5 T cell receptor beta chains were all read from a single sample in a study of OX40 agonist ivuxolimab in advanced cancers. Profiled with immunoSEQ multiplex PCR; TCRdb holds only in-frame clones, not every one. The sample carries approximately 52,000 clones, 80% to 85% recorded once. The specimen was CD4+ or CD8+ T cells sorted from blood, collected in a trial of the OX40 agonist ivuxolimab. All receptors derive from an adult with an advanced solid tumor such as melanoma, head and neck, liver or kidney cancer.

The chain carries TRBV19 and TRBJ1-6; D is perhaps TRBD1 (5 bases). Germline lookup yields CDR1 LNHDA and CDR2 SQIVND (reference sequence). Trimming took off 5 bases at V and 8 bases at J, with 16 bases between the two ends. The CDR3 contains 15 residues. The DNA for the CDR3 is TGTGCCAGTAGTTTCCAGGGTGGGGATGATTCACCCCTCCACTTT. As protein: CASSFQGGDDSPLHF. Full variable domain (outside the CDR3, taken from reference TRBV19 and TRBJ1-6): DGGITQSPKYLFRKEGQNVTLSCEQNLNHDAMYWYRQDPGQGLRLIYYSQIVNDFQKGDIAEGYSVSREKKESFPLTVTSAQKNPTAFYLCASSFQGGDDSPLHFGNGTRLTVT.

The chain joins TRBV28 to TRBJ1-6; D remains ambiguous. The CDR3 is 13 residues long. Per the germline V gene, CDR1 is MDHEN and CDR2 is SYDVKM. V shed 5 bases and J shed 7 bases, with 9 bases lying between them. The CDR3 spells CASSPLRNSPLHF. Written as DNA, the CDR3 is TGTGCCAGCAGTCCCCTACGGAATTCACCCCTCCACTTT.

This clone was seen more than once but under ten times. This chain uses TRBV6-5 with TRBJ2-4; tentatively, D is TRBD2 (6 bases). Germline V gives CDR1 MNHEY, CDR2 SVGAGI. The CDR3 contains 11 residues. Deletions cut 8 bases from V and 7 bases from J, with 9 bases between. CDR3: CASGGLNIQYF. CDR3 nucleotide sequence: TGTGCCAGCGGGGGGTTGAACATTCAGTACTTC.

The V and J genes are TRBV18 and TRBJ1-4; the D is unclear. V was trimmed by 6 bases and J by 2 bases, leaving 10 bases between them. CDR3 size: 14 residues. The germline CDR1 and CDR2 sequences are KGHSH and LQKENI. The CDR3 loop reads CASSDQATNEKLFF. The CDR3 DNA reads TGTGCCAGCTCTGACCAGGCTACTAATGAAAAACTGTTTTTT.

The V call is TRBV7-6, the J call TRBJ2-2; unclear D gene. Germline CDR1 SGHVS, CDR2 FNYEAQ. Trimming shortened V by 3 bases and J by 6 bases, and 5 bases separated the two germline ends. The CDR3 is 12 residues long. In DNA, the CDR3 is TGTGCCAGCAGCTTCGTTGCCGGGGAGCTGTTTTTT. This codes for CASSFVAGELFF. Full variable domain (missing parts from reference TRBV7-6 and TRBJ2-2): GAGVSQSPRYKVTKRGQDVALRCDPISGHVSLYWYRQALGQGPEFLTYFNYEAQQDKSGLPNDRFSAERPEGSISTLTIQRTEQRDSAMYRCASSFVAGELFFGEGSRLTVL.